The 3 T cell receptor beta chains reported below all come from one sample, sequenced in a study of preoperative IRX-2 immunotherapy in early breast cancer. Only in-frame clones appear in the TCRdb table, and some are missing; sequencing was by immunoSEQ multiplex PCR. In the table there are about 98,000 clones, roughly 85% of which are singletons. Stated treatment: preoperative locoregional IRX-2 cytokine immunotherapy. The specimen was tumor tissue, collected after IRX-2 immunotherapy. The receptors were sampled from a human donor with breast cancer.

The chain links TRBV30 to TRBJ1-1, with TRBD1 as a possible D gene (5 bases). CDR1 and CDR2 from the germline V gene are GTSNPN and SVGIG (reference sequence). This CDR3 has 15 amino acids. Trimming pared 0 bases from V and 3 bases from J, leaving 14 bases between. CDR3 amino acids: CAWSVPGGLDTEAFF. The CDR3 nucleotides are TGTGCCTGGAGTGTACCCGGGGGTCTGGACACTGAAGCTTTCTTT.

The rearrangement joins TRBV28 to TRBJ2-7, with no clear D. In germline, CDR1 is MDHEN, CDR2 SYDVKM. With 5 bases removed from V and 9 bases from J, the gap between germline ends came to 26 bases. The CDR3 totals 16 residues. The CDR3 loop reads CASSTARTLRGIGQYF. The CDR3, as DNA: TGTGCCAGCAGTACAGCCAGGACCCTACGAGGTATCGGGCAGTACTTC.

V and J are TRBV5-1 and TRBJ2-7; D gene uncertain. In germline, CDR1 is SGHRS, CDR2 YFSETQ. Trimming left V 0 bases short and J 6 bases short, with 13 bases between. The CDR3 is 14 residues long. CDR3 nucleotides: TGCGCCAGCAGCTTGGGACCCGGTGTTCCCGAGCAGTACTTC. Translated: CASSLGPGVPEQYF. Drawing the rest from reference TRBV5-1 and TRBJ2-7, the complete variable domain is KAGVTQTPRYLIKTRGQQVTLSCSPISGHRSVSWYQQTPGQGLQFLFEYFSETQRNKGNFPGRFSGRQFSNSRSEMNVSTLELGDSALYLCASSLGPGVPEQYFGPGTRLTVT.